Below, 19 T cell receptor beta chains from the same sample are listed, as sequenced in a study of blood T cell repertoires in COVID-19. Assay: immunoSEQ multiplex PCR; the TCRdb copy retains only in-frame clones and omits some. In the table there are roughly 220,000 clones, 84% of which are singletons. The source material was peripheral blood. Every receptor here comes from a man aged 25 to 40 with active or convalescent COVID-19.

This chain connects TRBV2 to TRBJ2-3; TRBD2 matches at 11 bases. Germline loops: CDR1 SNHLY, CDR2 FYNNEI. The CDR3 is 18 residues long. Trimming cost V 7 bases and J 0 bases; bases outside gene matches: 12. The CDR3 region is CASNLGLAGGHSTDTQYF. The CDR3 DNA reads as TGTGCCAGCAACCTGGGGCTAGCGGGGGGTCATAGCACAGATACGCAGTATTTT.

The chain recombines TRBV2 with TRBJ1-2, with D unclear. Trimming removed 6 bases at V and 8 bases at J, with 13 bases between. The CDR3 runs to 12 residues. Germline V lookup: CDR1 SNHLY, CDR2 FYNNEI. Here the CDR3 DNA reads TGTGCCAGCAGGTCCAGTTCCCCCGGCTACACCTTC. Its translation is CASRSSSPGYTF.

In this sample, this clone turned up once. The chain carries TRBV10-1 and TRBJ2-7; 7 bases line up with TRBD1. Per germline, CDR1 WNHNN and CDR2 SYGVQD (reference sequence). V dropped 0 bases and J dropped 3; count of bases not matched to a gene: 8. The CDR3 has 16 residues. This chain's CDR3 is CASSESERDSYYEQYF. The CDR3 DNA follows: TGCGCCAGCAGTGAGTCGGAACGGGACAGCTACTACGAGCAGTACTTC.

The J gene is TRBJ2-5, the V gene TRBV28; 8 bases agree with TRBD2. Germline V gene sequence: CDR1 MDHEN, CDR2 SYDVKM. The CDR3 length is 17 residues. V dropped 5 bases and J dropped 1; count of bases not matched to a gene: 12. The CDR3 region has the DNA TGTGCCAGCAGTGGCCCTTGGAGCGGGAGCCCCCAAGAGACCCAGTACTTC. It specifies CASSGPWSGSPQETQYF.

The chain uses TRBV2 and TRBJ1-2, with a tentative D call TRBD1 (5 bases). Trimming shortened V by 6 bases and J by 2 bases, and 13 bases separated the two germline ends. Germline V gene data show CDR1 as SNHLY and CDR2 as FYNNEI. The CDR3 totals 14 residues. This CDR3 reads CASSAGRLNYGYTF. Here the CDR3 DNA reads TGTGCCAGCAGCGCGGGACGGTTGAACTATGGCTACACCTTC.

V and J are TRBV6-2 or TRBV6-3 and TRBJ2-7; D may be TRBD2 (5 bases). Looked up from germline, CDR1 is MNHEY and CDR2 is SVGEGT. V lost 2 bases, J lost 6 bases, and 11 bases lay in between. The CDR3 spans 13 residues. The CDR3 sequence: CASSYGGSVEQYF. The CDR3 region has the DNA TGTGCCAGCAGTTACGGAGGTAGTGTCGAGCAGTACTTC.

This clone was seen more than once but under ten times. The CDR3 is CATRRTANTEAFF. DNA for the CDR3: TGTGCCACCAGGCGGACAGCCAACACTGAAGCTTTCTTT. The chain is built from TRBV24-1 and TRBJ1-1; TRBD1 is a possible D gene (6 bases). Per the germline V gene, CDR1 is KGHDR and CDR2 is SFDVKD. This CDR3 spans 13 amino acids. V lost 7 bases and J 2 bases, leaving 10 bases between the germline ends.

This chain links TRBV25-1 with TRBJ1-1; 7 nucleotides match TRBD1. Germline V CDR1 and CDR2: MGHDK, SYGVNS. CDR3 size: 14 residues. Germline trimming cut 3 bases from V and 11 bases from J; bases unmatched to any gene: 12. CDR3 loop: CASSDTPGGTGAFF. In nucleotides, the CDR3 is TGTGCCAGCAGTGATACGCCAGGGGGGACCGGGGCTTTCTTT.

The chain recombines TRBV6-2 or TRBV6-3 with TRBJ1-2; D unclear. In germline, CDR1 is MNHEY, CDR2 SVGEGT. This CDR3 is 14 amino acids long. Trimming took off 2 bases at V and 3 bases at J, with 10 bases between the two ends. The CDR3 region has the DNA TGTGCCAGCAGTTACCTACGGAGAGACTATGGCTACACCTTC. Protein product: CASSYLRRDYGYTF.

The chain carries TRBV5-1 and TRBJ2-2; 9 nucleotides line up with TRBD2. This CDR3 spans 15 amino acids. Germline V gene sequence: CDR1 SGHRS, CDR2 YFSETQ. Trimming took 5 bases from V and 2 from J; bases not matched to a gene: 4. CDR3 sequence: CASRVTSGNTGELFF. The CDR3 DNA sequence: TGCGCCAGCAGAGTGACTAGCGGCAACACCGGGGAGCTGTTTTTT.

CDR3 coding DNA: TGCAGAGGGACTAGCGGGGGGATCCAGTTCTTC. Translation gives CRGTSGGIQFF. This rearrangement joins TRBV20-1 to TRBJ2-1; 15 nucleotides line up with TRBD2. Germline CDR1 reads DFQATT; CDR2 reads SNEGSKA (reference sequence). This CDR3 region has 11 residues.

V is TRBV2 and J is TRBJ2-7; 9 positions match TRBD1. This CDR3 has 14 residues. The germline gives CDR1 SNHLY, CDR2 FYNNEI. Trimming took 7 bases from V and 3 from J; bases not matched to a gene: 7. The CDR3 loop is CASNSGTGNYEQYF. The CDR3 DNA reads as TGTGCCAGCAACTCCGGGACAGGGAACTACGAGCAGTACTTC.

This clone was recorded only once. The rearrangement uses TRBV5-1 and TRBJ2-3; TRBD2 agrees at 11 bases. Trimming removed 4 bases from V and 3 bases from J; junction bases left unmatched: 7. In germline, CDR1 is SGHRS, CDR2 YFSETQ. The CDR3 spans 16 residues. The CDR3 DNA sequence: TGCGCCAGCAGCCGCTCCGGGACTAGCGGTACAGATACGCAGTATTTT. Protein product: CASSRSGTSGTDTQYF. Full variable domain (remainder filled in from reference TRBV5-1 and TRBJ2-3): KAGVTQTPRYLIKTRGQQVTLSCSPISGHRSVSWYQQTPGQGLQFLFEYFSETQRNKGNFPGRFSGRQFSNSRSEMNVSTLELGDSALYLCASSRSGTSGTDTQYFGPGTRLTVL.

V usage is TRBV23-1 and J usage is TRBJ1-1; 8 nucleotides align to TRBD1. TRBV23-1 is designated an ORF whose function remains uncertain. The CDR3 loop spans 10 amino acids. As DNA, the CDR3 is TGCCGCGGACAGGGAAACGAAGCTTTCTTT. Its protein is CRGQGNEAFF.

This clone has more than one count but fewer than ten. The chain links TRBV12-2 to TRBJ1-5; the table's D call TRBD1 went unverified against the DNA. TRBV12-2 is described as a pseudogene. The CDR3 has 17 residues. CDR3 DNA sequence: TGTGCAAGTCGCTGGGGCCCCCGGGACAACAGCAATCAGCCCCAGCATTTT. It specifies CASRWGPRDNSNQPQHF.

V gene TRBV2 combines with J gene TRBJ2-2, with D perhaps TRBD1 (5 bases). With 5 bases removed from V and 5 bases from J, the gap between germline ends came to 15 bases. The CDR3 totals 15 residues. CDR1 SNHLY and CDR2 FYNNEI come from the germline V gene. The CDR3 loop is CASSYDSRATGELFF. CDR3 in DNA: TGTGCCAGCAGTTATGACAGCAGAGCAACCGGGGAGCTGTTTTTT. Variable domain in full (rest from reference TRBV2 and TRBJ2-2): EPEVTQTPSHQVTQMGQEVILRCVPISNHLYFYWYRQILGQKVEFLVSFYNNEISEKSEIFDDQFSVERPDGSNFTLKIRSTKLEDSAMYFCASSYDSRATGELFFGEGSRLTVL.

This sequence joins TRBV9 and TRBJ2-2; D not resolved. The CDR3 is 13 amino acids. Germline-derived CDR1 and CDR2 are SGDLS and YYNGEE. Trimming took 1 base from V and 6 from J, leaving 7 bases between them. CDR3 residues: CASSVYLSGELFF. CDR3 sequence (DNA): TGTGCCAGCAGCGTATATCTATCCGGGGAGCTGTTTTTT. Based on the CDR3 plus reference TRBV9 and TRBJ2-2, the full variable domain is DSGVTQTPKHLITATGQRVTLRCSPRSGDLSVYWYQQSLDQGLQFLIQYYNGEERAKGNILERFSAQQFPDLHSELNLSSLELGDSALYFCASSVYLSGELFFGEGSRLTVL.

The chain has TRBV28 and TRBJ1-5; D is perhaps TRBD1 (6 bases). In germline, CDR1 is MDHEN, CDR2 SYDVKM. The CDR3 consists of 15 residues. The germline V and J ends were trimmed by 8 bases and 5 bases, with 19 bases remaining between them. For the CDR3, the DNA is TGTGCCAGCTCAGTAGCCTTACAGGGCTATCAGCCCCAGCATTTT. Its protein product is CASSVALQGYQPQHF.

The rearrangement joins TRBV6-6 to TRBJ2-1, with 7 positions matching TRBD1. CDR3 length: 12 amino acids. Germline V gene data show CDR1 as MNHNY and CDR2 as SVGAGI (reference sequence). V lost 5 bases to trimming and J lost 12 bases; unmatched junction nucleotides: 7. CDR3 DNA sequence: TGTGCCAGCAGTCCTCAGGGACAGCCGCAGTTCTTC. Translating gives CASSPQGQPQFF.